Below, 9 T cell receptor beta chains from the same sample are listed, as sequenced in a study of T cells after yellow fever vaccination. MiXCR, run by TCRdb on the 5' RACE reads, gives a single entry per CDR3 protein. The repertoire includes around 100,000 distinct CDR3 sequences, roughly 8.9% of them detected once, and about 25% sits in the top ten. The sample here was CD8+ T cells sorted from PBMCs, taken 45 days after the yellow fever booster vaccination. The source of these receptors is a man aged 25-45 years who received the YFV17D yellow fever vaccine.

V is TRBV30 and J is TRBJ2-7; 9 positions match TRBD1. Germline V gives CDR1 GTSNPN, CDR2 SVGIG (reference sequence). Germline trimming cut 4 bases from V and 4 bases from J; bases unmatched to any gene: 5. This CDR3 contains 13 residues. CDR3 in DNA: TGTGCCTGGACCGGGACAGGGCTATACGAGCAGTACTTC. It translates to CAWTGTGLYEQYF.

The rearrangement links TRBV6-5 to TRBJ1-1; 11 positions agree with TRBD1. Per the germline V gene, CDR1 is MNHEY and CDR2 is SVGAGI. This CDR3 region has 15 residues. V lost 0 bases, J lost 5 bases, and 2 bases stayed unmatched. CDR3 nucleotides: TGTGCCAGCAGTTACTCAGGGACAGGGGGGACTGAAGCTTTCTTT. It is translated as CASSYSGTGGTEAFF.

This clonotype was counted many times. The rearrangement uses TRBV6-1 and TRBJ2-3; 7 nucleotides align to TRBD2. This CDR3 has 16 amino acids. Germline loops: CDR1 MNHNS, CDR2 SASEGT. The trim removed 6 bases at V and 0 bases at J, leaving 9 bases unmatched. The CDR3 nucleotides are TGTGCCAGCAGGCCCCTCGCTAGCGGTAGCACAGATACGCAGTATTTT. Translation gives CASRPLASGSTDTQYF.

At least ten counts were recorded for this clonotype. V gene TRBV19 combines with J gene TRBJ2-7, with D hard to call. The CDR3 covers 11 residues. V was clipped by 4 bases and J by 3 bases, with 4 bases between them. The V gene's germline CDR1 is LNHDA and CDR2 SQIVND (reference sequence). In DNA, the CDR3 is TGTGCCAGTAGTAACCACTACGAGCAGTACTTC. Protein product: CASSNHYEQYF.

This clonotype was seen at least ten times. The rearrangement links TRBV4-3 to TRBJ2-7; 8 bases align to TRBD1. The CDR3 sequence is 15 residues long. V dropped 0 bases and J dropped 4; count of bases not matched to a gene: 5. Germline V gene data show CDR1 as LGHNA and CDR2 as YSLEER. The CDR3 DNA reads TGCGCCAGCAGCCAAGAACTTGGACAGGGATACGAGCAGTACTTC. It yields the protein CASSQELGQGYEQYF.

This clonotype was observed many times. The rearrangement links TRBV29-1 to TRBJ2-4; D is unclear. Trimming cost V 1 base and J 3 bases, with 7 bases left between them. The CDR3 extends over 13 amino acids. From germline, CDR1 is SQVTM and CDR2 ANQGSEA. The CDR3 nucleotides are TGCAGCGTTGAAGTGGCCGACAAAAACATTCAGTACTTC. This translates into CSVEVADKNIQYF.

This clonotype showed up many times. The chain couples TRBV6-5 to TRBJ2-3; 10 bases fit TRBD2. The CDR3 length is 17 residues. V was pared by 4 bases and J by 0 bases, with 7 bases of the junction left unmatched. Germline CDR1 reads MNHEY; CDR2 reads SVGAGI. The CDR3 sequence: CASSSPPSGGSTDTQYF. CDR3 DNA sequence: TGTGCCAGCAGTTCCCCCCCTAGCGGGGGTAGCACAGATACGCAGTATTTT.

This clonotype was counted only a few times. This chain's CDR3 is CASSLALGLAGGRQETQYF. CDR3 DNA sequence: TGTGCCAGCAGCTTGGCCTTAGGTCTAGCGGGAGGGAGGCAAGAGACCCAGTACTTC. The chain recombines TRBV5-4 with TRBJ2-5, with 12 positions matching TRBD2. There are 19 residues in the CDR3. Germline trimming cut 0 bases from V and 2 bases from J; bases unmatched to any gene: 11. Germline CDR1 SGHNT, CDR2 YYREEE (reference sequence).

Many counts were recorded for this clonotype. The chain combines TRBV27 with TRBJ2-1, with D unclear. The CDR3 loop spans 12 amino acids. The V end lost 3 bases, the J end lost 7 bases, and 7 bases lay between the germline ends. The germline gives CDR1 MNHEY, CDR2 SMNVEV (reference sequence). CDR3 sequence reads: CASSFWGNEQFF. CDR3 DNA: TGTGCCAGCAGTTTCTGGGGAAATGAGCAGTTCTTC.